Included here is one TCR beta chain sequence, with context. Original processing methods: The authors estimated nucleated cell counts from reference gene primer amplification. Sequencing was performed with immunoSEQ multiplex PCR; in TCRdb, only in-frame clones are kept and a portion is missing. That table is the source of V, J and clone size, and D and trimming were worked out from the DNA. The data hold 150,000 to 200,000 clones, with about four fifths observed a single time. This record comes from a study of blood T cell repertoires in COVID-19. About the research overall: Sources were T cells, B-cell-depleted T cells, or PBMCs; the material itself was cDNA or gDNA.

Germline loops: CDR1 SEHNR, CDR2 FQNEAQ (reference sequence). The length of the CDR3 is 15 residues. Trimming shortened V by 1 base and J by 4 bases, and 12 bases separated the two germline ends. Specimen: peripheral blood. The receptor comes from a man between 60 and 75 years old with active or convalescent COVID-19. The rearrangement uses TRBV7-9 and TRBJ2-3, with D uncertain. In DNA, the CDR3 is TGTGCCAGCAGCTTAGTCAGCCTCAGGCCAGATACGCAGTATTTT. Translated: CASSLVSLRPDTQYF.